This T cell receptor (beta chain) was captured by sequencing in a study of cytomegalovirus exposure and HLA in healthy donors. Germline lookup yields CDR1 MNHNS and CDR2 SASEGT. There are 14 residues in the CDR3. V was clipped by 7 bases and J by 5 bases, with 15 bases between them. The PCR contained 60 Vbeta and 13 Jbeta primers. The table came from immunoSEQ multiplex PCR; TCRdb's copy has only in-frame clones and leaves some out. The sample yields 90,000 to 120,000 clones, over 60% seen once. This chain links TRBV6-1 with TRBJ1-5; D ambiguous. The TCR originated in a woman aged 18-29 years in good health and CMV-seropositive. Sequencing input: PBMCs. CDR3 DNA: TGTGCCAGCACGCCCGAGAGGAGCTATCAGCCCCAGCATTTT. This codes for CASTPERSYQPQHF.